One and the same sample provided the 32 T cell receptor beta chains below, sequenced in a study of naive and memory T cell subsets. An equimolar mix of two oligonucleotides served as the beta constant-region primer for TRBC1 and TRBC2. Nested alpha and beta constant-region primers with the SP2 primer drove four PCR rounds on ligated cDNA. TCRdb used MiXCR to reprocess the UMI-ligation and nested PCR reads, holding one entry per CDR3 protein. The sample yields tens of thousands of distinct CDR3 sequences, 9% to 9.5% seen once. Sequencing was done on a sample of naive CD8+ T cells from blood. The source is a human donor in good health.

The genes are TRBV5-6 and TRBJ2-7; D is possibly TRBD2 (6 bases). This CDR3 is built from 13 residues. V lost 4 bases and J 4 bases, leaving 12 bases between the germline ends. Germline CDR1 and CDR2: SGHDT and YYEEEE. CDR3: CASSTGGEYEQYF. The DNA for the CDR3 is TGTGCCAGCAGCACCGGCGGGGAGTACGAGCAGTACTTC.

This clonotype was counted many times. The genes are TRBV20-1 and TRBJ2-2, with D uncertain. CDR1 is DFQATT and CDR2 is SNEGSKA in the germline V gene (reference sequence). The V and J ends lost 3 bases and 0 bases respectively, with 5 bases between them. The CDR3 contains 13 residues. The CDR3 protein is CSARLPNTGELFF. The CDR3 DNA is TGCAGTGCTAGGTTACCGAACACCGGGGAGCTGTTTTTT.

As to this clonotype: Being one base from a much bigger clone, this may be a read error. The gene calls are TRBV12-3 or TRBV12-4 and TRBJ2-1, with D hard to call. The CDR3 is made up of 14 amino acids. V was cut by 5 bases and J by 7 bases, with 15 bases left in between. The CDR3 sequence is CASSETPGFNEQFF. CDR3 nucleotide sequence: TGTGCCAGCAGTGAGACCCCTGGCTTTAATGAGCAGTTCTTC.

This clonotype appeared many times. The rearrangement joins TRBV14 to TRBJ2-5, with a possible D match to TRBD1 (5 bases). The CDR3 spans 15 residues. Trimming took off 0 bases at V and 1 base at J, with 9 bases between the two ends. In germline, CDR1 is SGHDN, CDR2 FVKESK. The CDR3 nucleotides read TGTGCCAGCAGCCAAGATCAGGGCTTCCAAGAGACCCAGTACTTC. Translated, it gives CASSQDQGFQETQYF. Full variable domain (remainder filled in from reference TRBV14 and TRBJ2-5): EAGVTQFPSHSVIEKGQTVTLRCDPISGHDNLYWYRRVMGKEIKFLLHFVKESKQDESGMPNNRFLAERTGGTYSTLKVQPAELEDSGVYFCASSQDQGFQETQYFGPGTRLLVL.

This clonotype was observed many times. The V call is TRBV7-3, the J call TRBJ2-1, with 8 bases lining up with TRBD2. The CDR3 loop spans 15 amino acids. Germline V gives CDR1 SGHTA, CDR2 FQGTGA. The V gene end was trimmed by 0 bases and the J gene end by 4 bases; junction bases not matched to a gene: 2. The DNA of the CDR3 is TGTGCCAGCAGCTTAACTGGCGGGAGGTACAATGAGCAGTTCTTC. Amino acid sequence: CASSLTGGRYNEQFF.

This CDR3 is CASSQEQGYGEQYF. Here the CDR3 DNA reads TGCGCCAGCAGCCAAGAACAAGGGTATGGCGAGCAGTACTTC. The chain has TRBV4-3 and TRBJ2-7; D gene uncertain. CDR1 and CDR2 from the germline V gene are LGHNA and YSLEER. This CDR3 region has 14 residues. V was clipped by 0 bases and J by 6 bases, with 12 bases between them.

The V call is TRBV11-2, the J call TRBJ2-7; D unclear. Trimming stripped 2 bases from V and 6 bases from J, with 2 bases between. The germline gives CDR1 SGHAT, CDR2 FQNNGV. The CDR3 covers 10 residues. The CDR3 spells CASSLREQYF. The CDR3 DNA is TGTGCCAGCAGCTTACGCGAGCAGTACTTC.

The chain couples TRBV6-5 to TRBJ2-3; no clear D. The CDR3 has 14 amino acids. V lost 2 bases to trimming and J lost 7 bases, with 13 bases between them. Germline loops: CDR1 MNHEY, CDR2 SVGAGI. The CDR3: CASSYADNYNTQYF. CDR3 nucleotides: TGTGCCAGCAGTTACGCGGATAATTACAATACGCAGTATTTT.

Here the CDR3 DNA reads TGTGCCAGCAGCCGCAGGGGGCTTGGAGAGACCCAGTACTTC. It specifies CASSRRGLGETQYF. The chain recombines TRBV7-6 with TRBJ2-5; the match to TRBD1 covers 8 bases. CDR1 and CDR2 from the germline V gene are SGHVS and FNYEAQ. V trimming: 5 bases; J trimming: 4 bases; junction bases outside the gene matches: 6. This CDR3 is built from 14 residues.

This rearrangement joins TRBV19 to TRBJ2-1, with 9 bases lining up with TRBD2. From germline, CDR1 is LNHDA and CDR2 SQIVND (reference sequence). The CDR3 sequence is 14 residues long. The trim removed 7 bases at V and 6 bases at J, leaving 7 bases unmatched. CDR3 nucleotides: TGTGCCAGTAAAGTCTGGCGGGAGGGCAATGAGCAGTTCTTC. It codes for CASKVWREGNEQFF.

This clonotype was seen many times. The rearrangement links TRBV3-1 to TRBJ2-2, with TRBD2 as a possible D gene (6 bases). Germline V lookup: CDR1 LGHDT, CDR2 YNNKEL (reference sequence). The CDR3 totals 16 residues. The V gene lost 3 bases and the J gene lost 0 bases, with 11 bases spanning the gap. The CDR3 is CASSQRDASNTGELFF. The CDR3 DNA reads TGTGCCAGCAGCCAGCGGGACGCATCGAACACCGGGGAGCTGTTTTTT.

This clonotype showed up just a few times. The V and J genes are TRBV7-9 and TRBJ2-7, with no clear D. Trimming took off 2 bases at V and 6 bases at J, with 8 bases between the two ends. This CDR3 has 12 amino acids. The germline V gene encodes CDR1 SEHNR and CDR2 FQNEAQ (reference sequence). The CDR3 reads CASSLPPAEQYF. The DNA of the CDR3 is TGTGCCAGCAGCTTACCTCCAGCCGAGCAGTACTTC.

This clonotype has just a few counts. The chain carries TRBV11-2 and TRBJ2-7, with 10 bases that match TRBD2. The CDR3 has 14 residues. J lost 6 bases, V lost 6 bases, and 8 bases had no gene match. Germline CDR1 reads SGHAT; CDR2 reads FQNNGV. The CDR3: CASSLLAGPREQYF. CDR3 bases: TGTGCCAGCAGTTTACTAGCGGGGCCCCGCGAGCAGTACTTC.

This clonotype came up many times. The J gene is TRBJ1-1, the V gene TRBV6-2 or TRBV6-3; 9 positions agree with TRBD1. The ends lost 2 bases at V and 6 bases at J; junction bases unmatched: 7. The length of the CDR3 is 15 residues. Per the germline V gene, CDR1 is MNHEY and CDR2 is SVGEGT. In DNA, the CDR3 is TGTGCCAGCAGTTACCTTCCGGGACAGGGCGCTGAAGCTTTCTTT. Protein product: CASSYLPGQGAEAFF.

This clonotype has ten or more counts. The chain combines TRBV7-2 with TRBJ2-3, with D uncertain. This CDR3 is built from 17 residues. In germline, CDR1 is SGHTA, CDR2 FQGNSA. Trimming took 2 bases from V and 0 from J, leaving 15 bases between them. CDR3 amino acids: CASSLNRLLSSTDTQYF. CDR3 in DNA: TGTGCCAGCAGCTTAAATAGACTCCTCTCTAGCACAGATACGCAGTATTTT.

This clonotype was counted between two and nine times. V and J are TRBV4-2 and TRBJ2-3; 8 nucleotides agree with TRBD1. The CDR3 runs 17 residues. Germline V gene lookup returns CDR1 LGHNA and CDR2 YNFKEQ. The ends lost 4 bases at V and 3 bases at J; junction bases unmatched: 12. The DNA of the CDR3 is TGTGCCAGCAGCCTTACATTACGGGACAGGAAGACAGATACGCAGTATTTT. Encoded protein: CASSLTLRDRKTDTQYF.

This clonotype was counted a few times. CDR3 in amino acids: CASRLAGEDNEQFF. DNA for the CDR3: TGCGCCAGCCGACTAGCGGGAGAGGACAATGAGCAGTTCTTC. V and J are TRBV4-1 and TRBJ2-1, with TRBD2 matching 12 bases. J lost 5 bases, V lost 8 bases, and 4 bases had no gene match. Per the germline V gene, CDR1 is MGHRA and CDR2 is YSYEKL. The CDR3 sequence is 14 residues long.

This clonotype appeared many times. The rearrangement joins TRBV12-3 or TRBV12-4 to TRBJ2-7; possibly TRBD1 for D (5 bases). The ends were cut back, 7 bases at V and 2 bases at J, with 15 bases in the middle. The CDR3 loop spans 14 amino acids. The CDR3 protein is CASIKSDSPYEQYF. CDR3 bases: TGTGCCAGCATTAAAAGTGACAGTCCCTACGAGCAGTACTTC.

This clonotype has a count of ten or more. The chain couples TRBV29-1 to TRBJ2-3; D not certain. The germline V gene encodes CDR1 SQVTM and CDR2 ANQGSEA. The V end was cut by 5 bases, the J end by 3 bases, with 15 bases between. There are 14 residues in the CDR3. As DNA, the CDR3 is TGCAGCGTTATCCCGGGCTCGATAACAGATACGCAGTATTTT. It encodes CSVIPGSITDTQYF.

The chain combines TRBV27 with TRBJ1-5; weak D call: TRBD1 (6 bases). Germline CDR1 MNHEY, CDR2 SMNVEV (reference sequence). Trimming left V 0 bases short and J 5 bases short, with 8 bases between. This CDR3 comprises 14 residues. In DNA form, the CDR3 reads TGTGCCAGCAGTTTATCGGGGGCACATCAGCCCCAGCATTTT. Translation: CASSLSGAHQPQHF.

This clonotype was observed a handful of times. This rearrangement joins TRBV7-9 to TRBJ2-5, with D perhaps matching TRBD1 (6 bases). The CDR3 extends over 15 amino acids. Germline V lookup: CDR1 SEHNR, CDR2 FQNEAQ (reference sequence). V was trimmed by 5 bases and J by 3 bases, leaving 16 bases between them. Here the CDR3 DNA reads TGTGCCAGCAGCCATAACAGGGTTCGGGAAGAGACCCAGTACTTC. It is translated as CASSHNRVREETQYF.

This clonotype was recorded a few times. The CDR3 reads CASSEWTGRLETQYF. The CDR3 coding sequence is TGTGCCAGCAGTGAGTGGACAGGGCGGTTGGAGACCCAGTACTTC. This chain connects TRBV2 to TRBJ2-5, with 8 bases identical to TRBD1. CDR3 length: 15 residues. The V segment lost 3 bases and the J segment 5 bases; nucleotides outside the gene matches: 8. Germline V gene lookup returns CDR1 SNHLY and CDR2 FYNNEI.

This clonotype was counted between two and nine times. The CDR3 region is CATSRDRERPAKNIQYF. DNA for the CDR3: TGTGCCACCAGCAGAGATCGGGAACGACCAGCCAAAAACATTCAGTACTTC. The chain joins TRBV15 to TRBJ2-4; D may be TRBD2 (5 bases). This CDR3 comprises 17 residues. Germline CDR1 and CDR2: LNHNV and YYDKDF (reference sequence). Trimming left V 0 bases short and J 0 bases short, with 12 bases between.

This sequence joins TRBV30 and TRBJ2-6; D is possibly TRBD2 (5 bases). Trimming took off 2 bases at V and 1 base at J, with 6 bases between the two ends. Germline V lookup: CDR1 GTSNPN, CDR2 SVGIG (reference sequence). The CDR3 extends over 14 amino acids. The CDR3 nucleotides are TGTGCCTGGAGTACGGGGTCTGGGGCCAACGTCCTGACTTTC. It yields the protein CAWSTGSGANVLTF.

Ten or more counts support this clonotype. V gene TRBV5-5 combines with J gene TRBJ1-3; 12 positions match TRBD1. The CDR3 runs 17 residues. Germline loops: CDR1 SGHKS, CDR2 YYEKEE (reference sequence). The junction had 9 bases not matched to a gene; V was cut back by 4 bases and J by 4 bases. CDR3 DNA: TGTGCCAGCAGCGCTCCGGGACAGGGGGCTGGGGGAAACACCATATATTTT. Its protein is CASSAPGQGAGGNTIYF.

This clonotype has at least ten counts. The chain combines TRBV12-3 or TRBV12-4 with TRBJ2-4; 11 nucleotides agree with TRBD2. The trim removed 6 bases at V and 7 bases at J, leaving 8 bases unmatched. CDR3 length: 15 amino acids. Here the CDR3 reads CASSLSGRGGNIQYF. For the CDR3, the DNA is TGTGCCAGCAGCCTTAGCGGGAGGGGGGGGAACATTCAGTACTTC.

This clonotype was counted at least ten times. The chain recombines TRBV9 with TRBJ2-7, with D tentatively TRBD1 or TRBD2 (5 bases each). The V end lost 3 bases, the J end lost 3 bases, and 13 bases lay between the germline ends. CDR1 is SGDLS and CDR2 is YYNGEE in the germline V gene. The CDR3 is 14 amino acids. CDR3 region: CASSERRGDYEQYF. The CDR3 DNA reads TGTGCCAGCAGCGAACGACGGGGCGACTACGAGCAGTACTTC.

This clonotype was recorded many times. The chain employs TRBV11-2 and TRBJ2-3; possible D gene TRBD2, 5 bases. Looked up from germline, CDR1 is SGHAT and CDR2 is FQNNGV. Trimming removed 7 bases at V and 2 bases at J, with 16 bases between. The CDR3 loop spans 15 amino acids. The chain's CDR3 is CASTTSDGVTDTQYF. The DNA of the CDR3 is TGTGCCAGCACCACTTCGGACGGGGTCACAGATACGCAGTATTTT.

Details on this clonotype: At one end, the junction sequence differs from germline, possibly due to a read error. The rearrangement uses TRBV4-2 and TRBJ2-1; D is possibly TRBD2 (5 bases). The CDR3 loop spans 17 amino acids. Germline values: CDR1 LGHNA, CDR2 YNFKEQ. DNA of the CDR3: TGTGCCAGCAGCCCTGCCGACTATTACCAAAACTACAATGAGAAGTTCTTC. Its translation: CASSPADYYQNYNEKFF.

This clonotype was observed many times. The CDR3 loop reads CSARTSLAGGNSYEQYF. The CDR3 DNA is TGCAGTGCTAGAACCTCTCTAGCGGGAGGGAACTCCTACGAGCAGTACTTC. The chain couples TRBV20-1 to TRBJ2-7; 12 nucleotides agree with TRBD2. The trim removed 2 bases at V and 0 bases at J, leaving 8 bases unmatched. This CDR3 contains 17 residues. CDR1 and CDR2 (germline): DFQATT, SNEGSKA (reference sequence).

Ten or more counts support this clonotype. This chain connects TRBV25-1 to TRBJ1-4, with D unresolved. The CDR3 has 13 residues. Germline V lookup: CDR1 MGHDK, CDR2 SYGVNS. The ends were cut back, 4 bases at V and 4 bases at J, with 7 bases in the middle. The DNA for the CDR3 is TGTGCCAGCAGTGTTGACGATAATGAAAAACTGTTTTTT. Translation gives CASSVDDNEKLFF.

In its sample, this clonotype was seen a few times. The chain employs TRBV6-5 and TRBJ2-3; 11 nucleotides align to TRBD2. V trimming: 3 bases; J trimming: 0 bases; junction bases outside the gene matches: 8. The CDR3 runs 18 residues. Germline V lookup: CDR1 MNHEY, CDR2 SVGAGI. Here the CDR3 reads CASSYDPTSGASTDTQYF. CDR3 in DNA: TGTGCCAGCAGTTATGATCCGACTAGCGGGGCTAGCACAGATACGCAGTATTTT.